This record covers a single TCR beta chain. The protocol was immunoSEQ multiplex PCR, while the TCRdb copy is restricted to in-frame clones and leaves out a portion. This sample yields roughly 40,000 clones, of which roughly 90% are seen a single time; more than 7% belongs to the top ten. This CDR3 comprises 16 residues. In germline, CDR1 is SGHVS, CDR2 FQNEAQ. V shed 4 bases and J 3 bases; nucleotides not matched to a gene: 10. This entry comes from a study of T cell changes during pregnancy in multiple sclerosis. The chain joins TRBV7-8 to TRBJ2-7; 9 bases agree with TRBD2. The sequence was obtained from a female donor with multiple sclerosis, enrolled in a pregnancy study. The input for sequencing was CD8+ T cells from peripheral blood mononuclear cells, taken before pregnancy. The CDR3 nucleotides are TGTGCCAGCAGCTCCGCACCAGCAGCGGGAGGCTACGAGCAGTACTTC. It encodes CASSSAPAAGGYEQYF.